The 18 T cell receptor beta chains listed next were all sequenced from one sample in a study of PD-1 blockade in classical Hodgkin lymphoma. Each patient experienced a relapse that followed autologous stem cell transplantation, and brentuximab vedotin exposure varied. Assay: immunoSEQ multiplex PCR; the TCRdb copy retains only in-frame clones and omits some. Among fewer than 45,000 clones listed, 76% were seen once. Sequences were derived from peripheral blood mononuclear cells (PBMCs), sampled at baseline. The receptors come from a human donor with classical Hodgkin lymphoma.

This clone has just a few counts. V usage is TRBV9 and J usage is TRBJ2-3; D is unresolved. Germline loops: CDR1 SGDLS, CDR2 YYNGEE. V gave up 0 bases and J gave up 1 base, with 3 bases separating them. The CDR3 contains 13 residues. DNA for the CDR3: TGTGCCAGCAGCGTAGATGGCACAGATACGCAGTATTTT. Translated, it gives CASSVDGTDTQYF.

This clone has more than one count but fewer than ten. The genes are TRBV7-8 and TRBJ2-4, with D tentatively TRBD2 (5 bases). V gave up 0 bases and J gave up 3 bases, with 6 bases separating them. The length of the CDR3 is 14 residues. Germline assignment: CDR1 SGHVS and CDR2 FQNEAQ. The CDR3 region has the DNA TGTGCCAGCAGCTTAGCCCGGGACAAAAACATTCAGTACTTC. Its protein product is CASSLARDKNIQYF.

Only a few counts were recorded for this clone. In nucleotides, the CDR3 is TGTGCCAGCAGCTTAGGGGACAGGGGATCAGAGGAGCAGTTCTTC. Translated: CASSLGDRGSEEQFF. The chain is built from TRBV11-3 and TRBJ2-1; 10 bases match TRBD1. V shed 1 base, J shed 10 bases, and the junction held 7 bases outside the gene matches. CDR3 size: 15 residues. The V gene's germline CDR1 is SGHNT and CDR2 YENEEA.

The chain links TRBV20-1 to TRBJ2-5; tentatively, D is TRBD1 (5 bases). Trimming left V 0 bases short and J 9 bases short, with 8 bases between. There are 11 residues in the CDR3. Germline CDR1 is DFQATT and CDR2 is SNEGSKA (reference sequence). The CDR3 here is CSARERRAQYF. The CDR3 DNA follows: TGCAGTGCTAGAGAACGCAGGGCCCAGTACTTC.

The J gene is TRBJ2-2, the V gene TRBV10-2; possibly TRBD1 for D (5 bases). The germline V and J ends were trimmed by 7 bases and 5 bases, with 11 bases remaining between them. The CDR3 is 13 amino acids. In germline, CDR1 is WSHSY, CDR2 SAAADI. CDR3 nucleotides: TGCGCCAGCATAGGGGCTAAGACCGGGGAGCTGTTTTTT. Translating gives CASIGAKTGELFF.

The chain couples TRBV7-6 to TRBJ2-3; TRBD1 is a possible D gene (5 bases). The CDR3 is 16 amino acids. Per germline, CDR1 SGHVS and CDR2 FNYEAQ. Trimming left V 1 base short and J 4 bases short, with 15 bases between. This CDR3 reads CASSLEADRRADTQYF. CDR3 bases: TGTGCCAGCAGCTTAGAGGCTGACAGAAGGGCAGATACGCAGTATTTT.

J is TRBJ2-1 and V is TRBV7-2; maybe TRBD1 (5 bases). Germline values: CDR1 SGHTA, CDR2 FQGNSA. The CDR3 loop spans 13 amino acids. The V gene lost 4 bases and the J gene lost 9 bases, with 13 bases spanning the gap. The chain's CDR3 is CASSSFRVGEQFF. The CDR3 DNA follows: TGTGCCAGCAGCTCCTTCAGGGTGGGTGAGCAGTTCTTC.

This chain connects TRBV19 to TRBJ2-7; TRBD1 might be the D (7 bases). The V end was cut by 1 base, the J end by 2 bases, with 12 bases between. The CDR3 sequence is 15 residues long. Germline values: CDR1 LNHDA, CDR2 SQIVND (reference sequence). CDR3 amino acids: CASSIGAGGTYEQYF. Written as DNA, the CDR3 is TGTGCCAGTAGTATAGGAGCAGGGGGGACCTACGAGCAGTACTTC.

The chain combines TRBV5-1 with TRBJ1-3; TRBD1 is a possible D gene (5 bases). Germline V gives CDR1 SGHRS, CDR2 YFSETQ. The CDR3 length is 15 residues. Trimming pared 0 bases from V and 7 bases from J, leaving 14 bases between. CDR3 nucleotide sequence: TGCGCCAGCAGCTTGGCCTGGGGCGGCTCCAACACCATATATTTT. Its protein is CASSLAWGGSNTIYF.

This clone appeared a few times. This chain links TRBV13 with TRBJ2-3; 9 bases are shared with TRBD2. This CDR3 has 17 residues. V trimming: 0 bases; J trimming: 2 bases; junction bases outside the gene matches: 6. Germline assignment: CDR1 PRHDT and CDR2 FYEKMQ (reference sequence). The CDR3 region is CASSLGWRTSATDTQYF. The DNA for the CDR3 is TGTGCCAGCAGCTTAGGTTGGCGGACTAGCGCCACAGATACGCAGTATTTT.

The V call is TRBV9, the J call TRBJ1-1; 8 bases align to TRBD1. The CDR3 runs 15 residues. Losses at the gene ends were 4 bases for V and 1 base for J; bases not matched to a gene: 6. CDR1 and CDR2 from the germline V gene are SGDLS and YYNGEE. This CDR3 reads CASSPRDRWNTEAFF. DNA of the CDR3: TGTGCCAGCAGCCCCCGGGACAGGTGGAACACTGAAGCTTTCTTT. Filled out from reference TRBV9 and TRBJ1-1, the complete variable domain reads DSGVTQTPKHLITATGQRVTLRCSPRSGDLSVYWYQQSLDQGLQFLIQYYNGEERAKGNILERFSAQQFPDLHSELNLSSLELGDSALYFCASSPRDRWNTEAFFGQGTRLTVV.

This chain links TRBV7-2 with TRBJ1-2; possibly TRBD1 for D (6 bases). The CDR3 has 15 residues. Germline loops: CDR1 SGHTA, CDR2 FQGNSA. V was clipped by 5 bases and J by 4 bases, with 17 bases between them. This chain's CDR3 is CASSAPKGRGYGYTF. Written as DNA, the CDR3 is TGTGCCAGCAGCGCCCCTAAGGGCAGGGGCTATGGCTACACCTTC.

This clone is a singleton in its sample. The gene calls are TRBV9 and TRBJ1-2; D possibly corresponds to TRBD1 (6 bases). The V end lost 0 bases, the J end lost 4 bases, and 13 bases lay between the germline ends. Germline CDR1 and CDR2: SGDLS and YYNGEE. The CDR3 has 15 residues. This chain's CDR3 is CASSVGQAAGYGYTF. The CDR3 DNA reads TGTGCCAGCAGCGTAGGACAGGCCGCTGGCTATGGCTACACCTTC.

This rearrangement joins TRBV28 to TRBJ2-6; D could derive from TRBD1 or TRBD2 (5 bases each). The CDR3 sequence is 21 residues long. Trimming shortened V by 1 base and J by 2 bases, and 24 bases separated the two germline ends. Germline V lookup: CDR1 MDHEN, CDR2 SYDVKM. In DNA form, the CDR3 reads TGTGCCAGCAGTTTATCTGTGTGGGGGACCTCCCGATCGACTGGGGCCAACGTCCTGACTTTC. Protein product: CASSLSVWGTSRSTGANVLTF.

The chain combines TRBV6-5 with TRBJ2-7; D unresolved. V was shortened by 5 bases and J by 1 base, with 3 bases between the two germline ends. Germline lookup yields CDR1 MNHEY and CDR2 SVGAGI. CDR3 length: 11 residues. The CDR3 nucleotides read TGTGCCAGCAGTGATTCCTACGAGCAGTACTTC. Encoded protein: CASSDSYEQYF.

This clone turned up a few times. The chain carries TRBV4-3 and TRBJ2-3, with D maybe TRBD2 (6 bases). V lost 0 bases, J lost 2 bases, and 15 bases lay in between. The CDR3 loop spans 17 amino acids. The germline gives CDR1 LGHNA, CDR2 YSLEER. CDR3 sequence reads: CASSQDGSGPFTDTQYF. The CDR3 nucleotides are TGCGCCAGCAGCCAAGATGGAAGCGGGCCTTTCACAGATACGCAGTATTTT.

The V gene is TRBV7-2, the J gene TRBJ1-2; D uncertain. V was pared by 5 bases and J by 0 bases, with 10 bases between. CDR3 length: 14 amino acids. Germline lookup yields CDR1 SGHTA and CDR2 FQGNSA. This CDR3 reads CASSRPGANYGYTF. CDR3 in DNA: TGTGCCAGCAGCCGCCCTGGGGCTAACTATGGCTACACCTTC.

This sequence joins TRBV11-3 and TRBJ2-3, with D possibly matching TRBD1 (5 bases). V was trimmed by 5 bases and J by 2 bases, leaving 14 bases between them. There are 15 residues in the CDR3. Germline V gene sequence: CDR1 SGHNT, CDR2 YENEEA. The CDR3 DNA follows: TGTGCCAGCAGCACCCGACTGGACATCACAGATACGCAGTATTTT. Protein: CASSTRLDITDTQYF.